The 25 T cell receptor beta chains below were found in one sample sequenced in a study of T cell responses to AZD1222 COVID-19 vaccine. TCRdb's copy holds only in-frame clones and misses some; the assay was immunoSEQ multiplex PCR. This sample has around 100,000 clones, with nearly 95% found just once. This specimen consisted of peripheral blood, obtained on day 0 of AZD1222 vaccination. These receptors were taken from an adult in good health.

The V gene is TRBV5-1, the J gene TRBJ2-2, with D possibly being TRBD1 or TRBD2 (6 bases each). Trimming removed 4 bases at V and 6 bases at J, with 13 bases between. The germline gives CDR1 SGHRS, CDR2 YFSETQ. The length of the CDR3 is 14 residues. The CDR3 reads CASSLAGGAGELFF. CDR3 DNA: TGCGCCAGCAGCCTAGCCGGGGGCGCCGGGGAGCTGTTTTTT.

J is TRBJ2-1 and V is TRBV11-2; D remains ambiguous. Between the trimmed V and J ends, which lost 5 bases and 0 bases, there was a span of 14 bases. Germline V gene lookup returns CDR1 SGHAT and CDR2 FQNNGV. The CDR3 is 16 amino acids. In DNA, the CDR3 is TGTGCCAGCAGCCCTTTGAAGGGTAGCTCCTACAATGAGCAGTTCTTC. Protein product: CASSPLKGSSYNEQFF.

This chain joins TRBV28 and TRBJ2-5; maybe TRBD1 (5 bases). V was shortened by 8 bases and J by 5 bases, with 18 bases between the two germline ends. The CDR3 runs to 14 residues. Germline V gene data show CDR1 as MDHEN and CDR2 as SYDVKM. The CDR3 bases are TGTGCCAGCCACTCGGTGGGGCGACGGGAGACCCAGTACTTC. Residues: CASHSVGRRETQYF.

The chain carries TRBV6-5 and TRBJ1-1; 10 nucleotides line up with TRBD1. The CDR3 has 13 residues. The V and J ends lost 7 bases and 4 bases, in that order; junction bases with no gene match: 3. Germline loops: CDR1 MNHEY, CDR2 SVGAGI. CDR3 sequence reads: CASTGQGGTEAFF. The CDR3 DNA reads TGTGCCAGCACTGGACAGGGGGGCACTGAAGCTTTCTTT.

The rearrangement joins TRBV11-1 to TRBJ1-4; 7 nucleotides line up with TRBD1. Germline assignment: CDR1 SGHAT and CDR2 FQDESV (reference sequence). Trimming removed 3 bases from V and 11 bases from J; junction bases left unmatched: 12. The CDR3 spans 15 residues. DNA for the CDR3: TGTGCCAGCAGCTTCGTGGGACAGTCGGGAAGGAAACTGTTTTTT. It translates to CASSFVGQSGRKLFF. Filled out from reference TRBV11-1 and TRBJ1-4, the complete variable domain reads EAEVAQSPRYKITEKSQAVAFWCDPISGHATLYWYRQILGQGPELLVQFQDESVVDDSQLPKDRFSAERLKGVDSTLKIQPAELGDSAMYLCASSFVGQSGRKLFFGSGTQLSVL.

The J gene is TRBJ1-2, the V gene TRBV2; D is perhaps TRBD1 (5 bases). V lost 5 bases to trimming and J lost 7 bases, with 17 bases between them. This CDR3 spans 14 amino acids. The germline V gene has CDR1 SNHLY and CDR2 FYNNEI. The CDR3 reads CASSRDGLNVGYTF. The CDR3 bases are TGTGCCAGCAGTAGGGACGGCCTGAATGTTGGCTACACCTTC.

This sequence joins TRBV5-1 and TRBJ2-6; D perhaps matches TRBD1 (5 bases). In germline, CDR1 is SGHRS, CDR2 YFSETQ. This CDR3 region has 18 residues. With 0 bases removed from V and 0 bases from J, the gap between germline ends came to 13 bases. CDR3 loop: CASSLVLGPFSGANVLTF. In DNA, the CDR3 is TGCGCCAGCAGCTTGGTACTGGGGCCCTTCTCTGGGGCCAACGTCCTGACTTTC.

The J gene is TRBJ1-2, the V gene TRBV20-1; 7 bases line up with TRBD1. The ends lost 3 bases at V and 2 bases at J; junction bases unmatched: 6. Germline-derived CDR1 and CDR2 are DFQATT and SNEGSKA (reference sequence). CDR3 length equals 14 residues. The CDR3 nucleotides are TGCAGTGCTAGTGAGGGGGCGAGAAACTATGGCTACACCTTC. As protein: CSASEGARNYGYTF.

This chain uses TRBV7-9 with TRBJ1-1; TRBD1 aligns across 8 bases. CDR3 length equals 13 residues. After removal of 3 bases from V and 3 bases from J, the junction contained 0 bases not matched to a gene. The germline CDR1 and CDR2 sequences are SEHNR and FQNEAQ (reference sequence). CDR3 nucleotide sequence: TGTGCCAGCAGCTTGGACAGGGACACTGAAGCTTTCTTT. This translates into CASSLDRDTEAFF.

CDR3 in amino acids: CASSLQARPYNSPLHF. The CDR3 DNA sequence: TGTGCCAGCAGCTTGCAGGCGAGGCCCTATAATTCACCCCTCCACTTT. V is TRBV7-6 and J is TRBJ1-6; D remains unclear. V lost 3 bases and J lost 2, with 11 bases in between. The CDR3 spans 16 residues. In germline, CDR1 is SGHVS, CDR2 FNYEAQ. Supplemented by reference TRBV7-6 and TRBJ1-6, the full variable domain reads GAGVSQSPRYKVTKRGQDVALRCDPISGHVSLYWYRQALGQGPEFLTYFNYEAQQDKSGLPNDRFSAERPEGSISTLTIQRTEQRDSAMYRCASSLQARPYNSPLHFGNGTRLTVT.

V is TRBV5-5 and J is TRBJ1-2; no firm D call. The V gene's germline CDR1 is SGHKS and CDR2 YYEKEE (reference sequence). V was clipped by 3 bases and J by 5 bases, with 20 bases between them. This CDR3 is 16 amino acids long. The CDR3 protein is CASSSFGPPVGYGYTF. In DNA, the CDR3 is TGTGCCAGCAGCTCTTTCGGTCCTCCGGTTGGGTATGGCTACACCTTC.

The chain employs TRBV11-2 and TRBJ2-1; D might be TRBD2 (6 bases). The CDR3 sequence is 16 residues long. Trimming stripped 1 base from V and 6 bases from J, with 16 bases between. Per the germline V gene, CDR1 is SGHAT and CDR2 is FQNNGV. In DNA form, the CDR3 reads TGTGCCAGCAGCTTAGCATCTAGCGTTCCTGTCAATGAGCAGTTCTTC. Amino acids: CASSLASSVPVNEQFF.

This clone was picked up one time. This chain joins TRBV23-1 and TRBJ1-2; TRBD1 aligns across 7 bases. TRBV23-1 is assigned to the ORF class and has an uncertain function. This CDR3 has 14 residues. As DNA, the CDR3 is TGCGGGGGCGGGGATACAGGGGCTAACTATGGCTACACCTTC. As protein: CGGGDTGANYGYTF.

This chain connects TRBV18 to TRBJ1-5; D gene ambiguous. This CDR3 is built from 13 residues. The germline gives CDR1 KGHSH, CDR2 LQKENI. The V and J ends lost 1 base and 5 bases respectively, with 6 bases between them. Here the CDR3 DNA reads TGTGCCAGCTCACCACTTGAAGATCAGCCCCAGCATTTT. Its protein is CASSPLEDQPQHF.

The chain uses TRBV19 and TRBJ2-3; D possibly matches TRBD1 or TRBD2 (5 bases each). Germline CDR1 is LNHDA and CDR2 is SQIVND (reference sequence). CDR3 length equals 16 residues. V dropped 5 bases and J dropped 3 bases, with 18 bases sitting between them. The CDR3 DNA sequence: TGTGCCAGTAGTGATCTGGGGACCTCTTGGACAGATACGCAGTATTTT. Residues: CASSDLGTSWTDTQYF.

This clone has more than one count but fewer than ten. J is TRBJ1-1 and V is TRBV2, with D tentatively TRBD1 (6 bases). The CDR3 has 16 amino acids. Trimming removed 0 bases at V and 4 bases at J, with 15 bases between. Germline assignment: CDR1 SNHLY and CDR2 FYNNEI. CDR3 nucleotides: TGTGCCAGCAGTGAAGCTGCGATTAACAGGGCCACTGAAGCTTTCTTT. Its translation: CASSEAAINRATEAFF.

The chain recombines TRBV6-5 with TRBJ2-5; a weak D match, TRBD2 (6 bases). Germline assignment: CDR1 MNHEY and CDR2 SVGAGI. Trimming removed 4 bases at V and 5 bases at J, with 11 bases between. The CDR3 runs to 13 residues. CDR3 bases: TGTGCCAGCAGTTGGGGCGGAGGGGAGACCCAGTACTTC. Protein sequence: CASSWGGGETQYF.

The chain has TRBV5-6 and TRBJ2-2; D gene uncertain. CDR1 is SGHDT and CDR2 is YYEEEE in the germline V gene. V was cut by 0 bases and J by 1 base, with 4 bases left in between. CDR3 length: 14 residues. The DNA of the CDR3 is TGTGCCAGCAGCTTGGCGTGGAACACCGGGGAGCTGTTTTTT. As protein: CASSLAWNTGELFF.

The CDR3 DNA follows: TGTGCCAGCAGCCAAGAGTCGGTTCCGGGAGCGGGAGGGGGTGAGCAGTTCTTC. It specifies CASSQESVPGAGGGEQFF. This chain connects TRBV4-2 to TRBJ2-1, with 10 bases identical to TRBD2. CDR3 length: 18 amino acids. V was pared by 0 bases and J by 9 bases, with 14 bases of the junction left unmatched. The germline V gene has CDR1 LGHNA and CDR2 YNFKEQ.

The V and J genes are TRBV16 and TRBJ1-4, with a weak D call TRBD1 (6 bases). CDR3 length equals 16 residues. The V end lost 4 bases, the J end lost 7 bases, and 19 bases lay between the germline ends. CDR1 is KGHSY and CDR2 is FQNENV in the germline V gene. The CDR3 here is CASSRNNGQLGEKLFF. The CDR3 DNA sequence: TGTGCCAGCAGCCGTAATAATGGACAGCTAGGTGAAAAACTGTTTTTT.

The chain uses TRBV7-8 and TRBJ2-2; D not resolved. The CDR3 contains 12 residues. Germline V gene data show CDR1 as SGHVS and CDR2 as FQNEAQ. Between the trimmed V and J ends, which lost 5 bases and 7 bases, there was a span of 8 bases. The CDR3 sequence is CASSLHIGELFF. The CDR3 bases are TGTGCCAGCAGCCTACATATCGGGGAGCTGTTTTTT.

The chain links TRBV19 to TRBJ2-1; 8 bases match TRBD1. Germline CDR1 and CDR2: LNHDA and SQIVND (reference sequence). V dropped 1 base and J dropped 0; count of bases not matched to a gene: 5. CDR3 length equals 17 residues. The CDR3 coding sequence is TGTGCCAGTAGTATAGGAGACAGGGGAGGCTCCTACAATGAGCAGTTCTTC. Amino acid sequence: CASSIGDRGGSYNEQFF.

This clone was seen only a few times. V and J are TRBV4-2 and TRBJ2-7; 7 bases agree with TRBD2. Trimming cost V 1 base and J 7 bases; bases outside gene matches: 4. There are 13 residues in the CDR3. Per the germline V gene, CDR1 is LGHNA and CDR2 is YNFKEQ. CDR3 coding DNA: TGTGCCAGCAGCCAAGGGGGACTAATGGAGCAGTACTTC. This translates into CASSQGGLMEQYF.

J is TRBJ2-5 and V is TRBV7-2; maybe TRBD2 (6 bases). Germline CDR1 SGHTA, CDR2 FQGNSA. Between the trimmed V and J ends, which lost 4 bases and 1 base, there was a span of 22 bases. The CDR3 sequence is 18 residues long. The DNA for the CDR3 is TGTGCCAGCAGCTCTCTCCGGGGGAAGGTCCGGTCCCAAGAGACCCAGTACTTC. It yields the protein CASSSLRGKVRSQETQYF.

J is TRBJ1-1 and V is TRBV5-1; TRBD1 matches 10 bases. J was trimmed by 10 bases and V by 4 bases; bases with no gene match: 10. The CDR3 contains 14 residues. From germline, CDR1 is SGHRS and CDR2 YFSETQ. The CDR3 loop is CASSPTPTGGIAFF. The CDR3 DNA is TGCGCCAGCAGCCCCACCCCGACAGGGGGCATAGCTTTCTTT.